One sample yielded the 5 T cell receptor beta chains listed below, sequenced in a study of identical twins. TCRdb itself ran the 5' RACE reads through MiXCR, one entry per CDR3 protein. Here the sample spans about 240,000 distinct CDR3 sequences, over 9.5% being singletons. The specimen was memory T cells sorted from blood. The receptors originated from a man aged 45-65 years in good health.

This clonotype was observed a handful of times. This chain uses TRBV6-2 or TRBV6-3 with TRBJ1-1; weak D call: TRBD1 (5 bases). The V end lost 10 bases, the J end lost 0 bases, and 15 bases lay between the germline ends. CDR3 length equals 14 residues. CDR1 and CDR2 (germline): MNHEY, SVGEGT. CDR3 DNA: TGTGCCATCCTTGGTGGGGGGATGAACACTGAAGCTTTCTTT. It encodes CAILGGGMNTEAFF.

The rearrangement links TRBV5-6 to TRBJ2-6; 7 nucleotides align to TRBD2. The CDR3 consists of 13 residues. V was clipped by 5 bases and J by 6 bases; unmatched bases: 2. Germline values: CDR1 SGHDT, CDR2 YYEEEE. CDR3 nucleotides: TGTGCCAGCAGTCGGGGGGAGGCCAACGTCCTGACTTTC. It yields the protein CASSRGEANVLTF.

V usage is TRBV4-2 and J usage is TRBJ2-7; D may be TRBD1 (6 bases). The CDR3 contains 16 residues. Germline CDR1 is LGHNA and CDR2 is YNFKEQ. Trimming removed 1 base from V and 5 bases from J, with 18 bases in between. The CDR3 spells CASSQGSSGTLNEQYF. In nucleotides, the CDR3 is TGTGCCAGCAGCCAAGGGTCCTCCGGGACACTCAACGAGCAGTACTTC.

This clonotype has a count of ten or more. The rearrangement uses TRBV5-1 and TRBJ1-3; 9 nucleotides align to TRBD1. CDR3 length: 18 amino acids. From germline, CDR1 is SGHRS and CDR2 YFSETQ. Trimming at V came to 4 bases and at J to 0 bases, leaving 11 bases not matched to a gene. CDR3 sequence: CASSRLATGGSSGNTIYF. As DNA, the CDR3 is TGCGCCAGCAGCCGGCTCGCGACAGGGGGGAGCTCTGGAAACACCATATATTTT.

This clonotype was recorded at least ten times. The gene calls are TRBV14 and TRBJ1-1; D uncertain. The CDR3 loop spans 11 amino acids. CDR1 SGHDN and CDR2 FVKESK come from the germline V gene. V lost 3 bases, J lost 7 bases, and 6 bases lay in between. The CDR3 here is CASSQAGEAFF. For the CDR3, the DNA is TGTGCCAGCAGCCAGGCAGGTGAAGCTTTCTTT.